These T cell receptor beta chains were read from a single sample in a study of human T cells and chemical hapten exposure. TCRdb processed the RACE reads anew with MiXCR; each CDR3 protein has one entry. The table lists about 350,000 distinct CDR3 sequences, 6% to 7% of them singletons. This specimen was whole blood, taken in connection with sensitization to the hapten diphenylcyclopropenone (DPC). These receptors came from a woman aged 18 to 35 with alopecia areata. Some clones in this sample may be carry-over from other donors' samples. CDR3s include the opening cysteine and the closing phenylalanine or tryptophan. The order of the fields is J gene, D gene, V gene, clone size, CDR3 DNA, CDR3 protein. D genes are given only for firm matches. Size is stated for part of the rows, as once, few or many counts, or as a class when the clone is expanded.

TRBJ1-1,TRBD1,TRBV7-9,.,TGTGCCAGCAGCTTCTGGACAGGGGTGAACACTGAAGCTTTCTTT,CASSFWTGVNTEAFF
TRBJ2-7,.,TRBV2,.,TGTGCCATCACACCCAGGGATTTCGCCTACGAGCAGTACTTC,CAITPRDFAYEQYF
TRBJ1-6,TRBD1,TRBV28,many,TGTGCCAGCAGCCCGGGACAGGGAAGTTCACCCCTCCACTTT,CASSPGQGSSPLHF
TRBJ1-1,TRBD1,TRBV7-9,.,TGTGCCAGCAGCTCCGGGGACAGGGGGGGCACTGAAGCTTTCTTT,CASSSGDRGGTEAFF
TRBJ2-7,.,TRBV20-1,.,TGCAGTGGGGCCGGGGCAGGGTATGGCGAGCAGTACTTC,CSGAGAGYGEQYF
TRBJ2-7,.,TRBV5-6,.,TGTGCCAGCAGCCTTTCCCTAGAGCAGTACTTC,CASSLSLEQYF
TRBJ2-2,TRBD1,TRBV6-5,few,TGTGCCAGCATATTCCGGACAGGGGGCACCGGGGAGCTGTTTTTT,CASIFRTGGTGELFF
TRBJ1-6,.,TRBV20-1,many,TGCAGTGCTAGAGCGGGAGGGAGCTCCTATAATTCACCCCTCCACTTT,CSARAGGSSYNSPLHF
TRBJ1-1,.,TRBV12-3/TRBV12-4,.,TGTGCCAGCAGCCCGGACACTTGGAAGGCAGCTTTCTTT,CASSPDTWKAAFF
TRBJ1-5,.,TRBV2,many,TGTGCCAGCAAGGGGGATAGCAATCAGCCCCAGCATTTT,CASKGDSNQPQHF
TRBJ2-7,.,TRBV4-1,few,TGCGCCAGCAGCCACAACAGTCCACCCTACGAGCAGTACTTC,CASSHNSPPYEQYF
TRBJ1-3,.,TRBV7-9,.,TGTGCCAGCAGAATCGGGGGTGTCTCTGGAAACACCATATATTTT,CASRIGGVSGNTIYF
TRBJ1-1,.,TRBV20-1,few,TGCAGTGCTCGTAGAGGGGAGACTGAAGCTTTCTTT,CSARRGETEAFF
TRBJ2-1,TRBD1,TRBV25-1,few,TGTGCCAGCAGTGAACAATTCGGGACAGGGAAGTTCTTC,CASSEQFGTGKFF
TRBJ2-7,.,TRBV10-3,many,TGTGCCATCAGTGAGTCGGTGGAGGAGGGGACAGACCAATTCTACGAGCAGTACTTC,CAISESVEEGTDQFYEQYF
TRBJ1-2,.,TRBV3-1,many,TGTGCCAGCAGCCAAGAACCTAGCCGCTACACCTTC,CASSQEPSRYTF
TRBJ1-1,.,TRBV4-3,.,TGCGCCAGCAGGGGGGGGAGGGGAGCTTTCTTT,CASRGGRGAFF
TRBJ1-5,.,TRBV18,few,TGTGCCAGCTCACCTGACCAGGGGCCCCAGCATTTT,CASSPDQGPQHF
TRBJ2-1,TRBD2,TRBV20-1,few,TGCAGTGCTAACGGACTAGCTCAGCATGAGCAGTTCTTC,CSANGLAQHEQFF
TRBJ2-7,.,TRBV19,.,TGTGCCAGTAGTGTTATGGGTGGCGCCTACGAGCAGTACTTC,CASSVMGGAYEQYF
TRBJ1-5,.,TRBV21-1,few,TGTGCCAGCAGCAACAGGGATTGGCATTTT,CASSNRDWHF
TRBJ2-5,TRBD2,TRBV12-3/TRBV12-4,few,TGTGCCAGCAGTTCGAGCGGGGGGCTAGAGACCCAGTACTTC,CASSSSGGLETQYF
TRBJ1-6,.,TRBV2,many,TGTGCCAGCAGTGAAAGTTTCGGACCCGACTCACCCCTCCACTTT,CASSESFGPDSPLHF
TRBJ1-4,.,TRBV28,many,TGTGCCAGCAGTTTGCCGGGCCCCAGTAATGAAAAACTGTTTTTT,CASSLPGPSNEKLFF
TRBJ1-5,TRBD1,TRBV20-1,.,TGCAGTGCTTCGACAGGGGCAGGTCAGCCCCAGCATTTT,CSASTGAGQPQHF
TRBJ1-5,.,TRBV2,few,TGTGCCAGCAGTGAACAGGGGCATACTCAGCCCCAGCATTTT,CASSEQGHTQPQHF
TRBJ2-5,.,TRBV5-1,few,TGCGCCAGCAGCTTGGAGGAGAGGTTACAAGAGACCCAGTACTTC,CASSLEERLQETQYF
TRBJ2-3,TRBD2,TRBV4-1,many,TGCGCCAGCAGCCATAAAGCGGGGGGGCCGGGAGATACGCAGTATTTT,CASSHKAGGPGDTQYF
TRBJ2-2,.,TRBV4-3,few,TGCGCCAGCAGCCAAGAACCCAGGACAGTAGCCACCGGGGAGCTGTTTTTT,CASSQEPRTVATGELFF
TRBJ1-2,.,TRBV7-2,.,TGTGCCAGCAGCTTAGCGCGCCAGGAGGATGGCTACACCTTC,CASSLARQEDGYTF
TRBJ2-3,.,TRBV12-3/TRBV12-4,.,TGTGCCAGCAGCCAAATGGCGTCCACAGATACGCAGTATTTT,CASSQMASTDTQYF
TRBJ2-3,.,TRBV3-1,.,TGTGCCAGCAGCCAAGAAACGGGGAACTACCATACGCAGTATTTT,CASSQETGNYHTQYF
TRBJ2-2,.,TRBV27,.,TGTGCCAGCAGTTCCGCAACGACCGGGGAGCTGTTTTTT,CASSSATTGELFF
TRBJ1-4,.,TRBV12-3/TRBV12-4,few,TGTGCCAGCAGTCACAGGTTATTAGGGGAAGAAAAACTGTTTTTT,CASSHRLLGEEKLFF
TRBJ2-3,TRBD1,TRBV7-9,few,TGTGCCAGCAGCCTCACGACAGGGGGAACAGATACGCAGTATTTT,CASSLTTGGTDTQYF
TRBJ2-6,.,TRBV12-3/TRBV12-4,.,TGTGCCAGCAACACTAGAGGAGGTCAAGGGGCCAACGTCCTGACTTTC,CASNTRGGQGANVLTF
TRBJ2-5,.,TRBV27,.,TGTGCCAGCAGTTTATTGCGTGGGTTAGGGGCCCAGTACTTC,CASSLLRGLGAQYF
TRBJ2-3,TRBD2,TRBV7-9,few,TGTGCCAGCAGCCCAAGTGTAGCGGGGTCTGCAGATACGCAGTATTTT,CASSPSVAGSADTQYF
TRBJ2-6,TRBD1,TRBV5-1,few,TGCGCCAGCAGCGCGTCGACAGGGGCGGCTGGGGCCAACGTCCTGACTTTC,CASSASTGAAGANVLTF
TRBJ1-1,.,TRBV7-2,many,TGTGCCAGCAGCCCGACCCAGGGCACTGAAGCTTTCTTT,CASSPTQGTEAFF
TRBJ1-4,.,TRBV5-1,few,TGCGCCAGCAGCTTGGACCCGGCAACTAATGAAAAACTGTTTTTT,CASSLDPATNEKLFF
TRBJ2-5,.,TRBV6-5,few,TGTGCCAGCAGTTACTCCCGGGACTGGCAAGAGACCCAGTACTTC,CASSYSRDWQETQYF
TRBJ2-3,.,TRBV3-1,few,TGTGCCAGCAGGGAGGGAGCAGATACGCAGTATTTT,CASREGADTQYF
TRBJ2-3,TRBD1,TRBV6-5,many,TGTGCCAGCAGCTTACAGGGGGGCCCAGATACGCAGTATTTT,CASSLQGGPDTQYF
TRBJ1-2,.,TRBV27,many,TGTGCCAGCAGTCAGGGTCCCCCCACAGGATCCTCGCACTATGGCTACACCTTC,CASSQGPPTGSSHYGYTF